This TCR beta chain comes out of a study of OX40 agonist ivuxolimab in advanced cancers. On the study more broadly: Dose-escalation patients were diagnosed with hepatocellular carcinoma, melanoma, renal cell cancer or head and neck cancer. From about 23 to 85 years was the age range, with a mean of around 56 years, and over 80% were male. Having had anti-PD-1, anti-PD-L1 or anti-CTLA-4 therapy before was allowed, and around 39% had some. Notes on the study in general: In a subset of nonresponders, normalized T-cell clonal expansion was also low.

The protocol was immunoSEQ multiplex PCR, while the TCRdb copy is restricted to in-frame clones and leaves out a portion. The sample holds 82,000 or so clones; 75% to 90% are singletons and the top ten take around 2.4%. Note on this clone: The antigen is undetermined.

This specimen was CD4+ or CD8+ T cells sorted from blood, taken in a trial of the OX40 agonist ivuxolimab. This receptor was taken from an adult with an advanced solid tumor such as melanoma, head and neck, liver or kidney cancer.

The CDR3 DNA follows: TGTGCCAGCAGTGAAAACTCTGGGACTAGCGGGGGAACTTTCCAAGAGACCCAGTACTTC. It yields the protein CASSENSGTSGGTFQETQYF. The genes are TRBV2 and TRBJ2-5; 14 bases are a match to TRBD2. Germline V gives CDR1 SNHLY, CDR2 FYNNEI. CDR3 length: 20 residues. Trimming cost V 2 bases and J 1 base; bases outside gene matches: 12.